This note documents a single TCR beta chain sequence. This clonotype has at least ten counts. Which antigen it targets is not known. Base-call qualities are not available, and no considerably larger clone is one nucleotide away. The record originates from a study of T cells in Graves' hyperthyroidism and ophthalmopathy (dated 2019 in TCRdb). Background for the entire study: Peripheral blood was collected at initial diagnosis, before any treatment. A discovery cohort of roughly 100 patients, about 43 with Graves' ophthalmopathy and approximately 55 with stable Graves' hyperthyroidism, was used to find distinguishing TCR V-J signatures. Prospective prediction of ophthalmopathy was tested in an independent validation cohort consisting of 18 hyperthyroidism patients and some 16 patients who later progressed to ophthalmopathy. The approximately 100 discovery patients were divided at random into training and test sets in a 7:3 ratio. Thyroid tissue and blood T-cell repertoires from roughly 6 Graves' hyperthyroidism patients were also compared in the study. After sampling, hyperthyroidism patients received methimazole starting at 30 mg daily, and ophthalmopathy patients received high-dose intravenous methylprednisolone. The paper describes TCR Vbeta CDR3 sequencing of 140 or so peripheral blood samples, made up of under 50 ophthalmopathy patients, approximately 73 hyperthyroidism patients and around 17 progressor patients.

At the junction V is shortened by 1 base and J by 1 base, with 17 bases in between. Its CDR3 holds 17 amino acids, cysteine through phenylalanine. The retained sequence is limited to the CDR3, 51 bases, with the frame set at the first base. The germline V gene encodes CDR1 DFQATT and CDR2 SNEGSKA (reference sequence). TCR beta CDR3 regions were amplified from RNA transcripts. For the first round of RT-PCR on the TCR CDR3, the HTBI primer set was used together with the Qiagen OneStep RT-PCR kit. A second multiplex PCR round built the libraries, followed by size selection and purification. Libraries were sequenced paired-end with 100 bp reads on an Illumina HiSeq2000. On the study's bioinformatics: SOAPnuke was used to process the raw data, with reads discarded if the reads contained adapters or uncalled bases, had a mean Phred below 15, or lacked an exact constant-primer or identifier match. High-quality paired reads were merged using COPE v1.2.5, and each unique nucleotide sequence was defined as a clonotype. MiTCR v1.1 was used to align clonotypes to the IMGT TRBV, TRBD and TRBJ reference segments. The analysis included only V-J combinations with a frequency above 0.0001, which together covered 99% to 99.2% of the repertoires. The TCS score was defined as F50 (clonal expansion) divided by E x V (chaos), with BLOSUM62-based TCRdist calculated between CDR3 peptides within each V-J. Welch's t-statistics and random forest reduced 500 to 550 V-J features to under 15, which were used in a naive Bayes classifier (R e1071). TCRdb cleaned the public reads at Q25 with fastp, built clones with MiXCR and kept in-frame beta chains. Each entry is one CDR3 protein sequence, shown with its most common DNA and genes. The authors' filters were not applied to this entry. For this sample there are under 600,000 distinct CDR3 sequences; approximately 15% appear just once. Jointly, the top ten make up around 3.5% of the sample.

Ophthalmopathy patients had moderately to severely active disease, with a Clinical Activity Score of 3 or more, a NOSPECS grade of 4 or more, and a disease duration of less than 3 months. Exclusion was applied to patients with uncontrolled infections, other autoimmune diseases, pregnancy or lactation. Diagnoses relied on clinical symptoms, serum thyroxine and TRAb, thyroid ultrasound and orbital computed tomography. PBMCs were separated from under 12 ml of fresh peripheral blood using Ficoll-Paque density gradient centrifugation. Total RNA was extracted using Trizol reagent, and RNA quality was assessed on an Agilent 2100 Bioanalyzer. Results and caveats for the whole study, not just this receptor: Most expanded thyroid clonotypes (frequency above 0.001) were also detected in blood, suggesting blood repertoires may reflect thyroid immune responses. Sample size was not statistically predetermined, and investigators were not blinded to group allocation. During validation, the model predicted progression to ophthalmopathy a median of approximately 7 months ahead of onset, with 70.59% sensitivity and around 72% specificity. A model built on a 13 V-J signature distinguished ophthalmopathy from stable hyperthyroidism, reaching over 85% sensitivity and under 84% specificity in cross-validation and 80%/75% in testing.

This receptor chain uses TRBV20-1 and TRBJ1-3; the D gene assignment is ambiguous. Sequencing was done on a sample of blood. The source of this sequence is a woman between 40 and 50 years old with Graves' ophthalmopathy. Here is the DNA: TGCAGTGCTAGAGCCTCATTCGGGTATCGATCTGGAAACACCATATATTTT. It translates as CSARASFGYRSGNTIYF.